This T cell receptor beta chain comes out of a study of blood T cell repertoires in COVID-19. Study as a whole: The United States, Italy and Spain provided the acute and convalescent COVID-19 samples. PBMCs, B-cell-depleted T cells, or T cells were the source of the cDNA or gDNA that made up the material.

Germline-derived CDR1 and CDR2 are SGHRS and YFSETQ. The CDR3 is 16 residues long. V lost 1 base to trimming and J lost 5 bases; unmatched junction nucleotides: 7. Per the original data handling: Quantification of nucleated cells was approximated via reference gene primer amplification. Profiling relied on immunoSEQ multiplex PCR, and the TCRdb table lists in-frame clones only, not all of them. That table supplies the V and J calls and clone size; D and trimming were determined from the DNA. The sample records around 160,000 clones, 80% to 90% being singletons. What was sequenced was peripheral blood. V and J are TRBV5-1 and TRBJ2-2, with TRBD1 matching over 8 bases. This TCR derives from a human donor in a cohort sampled during active COVID-19. In DNA, the CDR3 is TGCGCCAGCAGCTTGAACAGGGGGAATCCAACCGGGGAGCTGTTTTTT. Translating gives CASSLNRGNPTGELFF.